These T cell receptor beta chains were read from a single sample in a study of blood T cell repertoires in COVID-19. TCRdb keeps only in-frame clones here, not all; method: immunoSEQ multiplex PCR. Among around 330,000 clones, 85% were seen once, and the ten largest hold under 2%. The sequenced material came from PBMCs or T cells enriched from blood (not recorded which). These TCRs come from a woman in her thirties who had been exposed to COVID-19. CDR3s include the opening cysteine and the closing phenylalanine or tryptophan. A D gene is named only where the DNA matches it firmly. Clone size is shown for a subset of rows, as once, few, many or a class of expanded clone.

clone_size	v_call	j_call	d_call	cdr3_nt	cdr3_aa
NA	TRBV28	TRBJ1-2	TRBD1	TGTGCCAGCAGTTTAAGCAGGGGGCACGGCTACACCTTC	CASSLSRGHGYTF
NA	TRBV5-1	TRBJ2-7	NA	TGCGCCAGCAGCTTTACAAGCTCCTACGAGCAGTACTTC	CASSFTSSYEQYF
NA	TRBV28	TRBJ2-7	TRBD1	TGTGCCAGCAGCCCAGGGGGTCTACCCTACGAGCAGTACTTC	CASSPGGLPYEQYF
NA	TRBV9	TRBJ2-4	NA	TGTGCCAGCAGGTTCCGGGAAGCCAAAAACATTCAGTACTTC	CASRFREAKNIQYF
NA	TRBV4-1	TRBJ2-7	NA	TGCGCCAGCAGCTCTGGACAGTGGGGGGGCGAGCAGTACTTC	CASSSGQWGGEQYF
NA	TRBV28	TRBJ1-2	NA	TGTGCCAGCAGCCTTACAGGGAACAACTATGGCTACACCTTC	CASSLTGNNYGYTF
NA	TRBV19	TRBJ2-4	TRBD2	TGTGCCAGTAGCGGGCTAGCGGGAGGGTTAAACATTCAGTACTTC	CASSGLAGGLNIQYF
NA	TRBV12-3/TRBV12-4	TRBJ1-3	NA	TGTGCCAGCAGTCAGTCTGGAAACACCATATATTTT	CASSQSGNTIYF
NA	TRBV6-5	TRBJ2-1	TRBD2	TGTGCCAGCTCGTGGGGCGGGGGACTATACAATGAGCAGTTCTTC	CASSWGGGLYNEQFF
NA	TRBV7-2	TRBJ1-5	NA	TGTGCCAGCAGCGAACAGGGTTCCCAGCATTTT	CASSEQGSQHF
NA	TRBV9	TRBJ2-1	TRBD2	TGTGCCAGCAGCGTAGGGGGACTAGCCTACAATGAGCAGTTCTTC	CASSVGGLAYNEQFF
NA	TRBV7-3	TRBJ1-1	TRBD1	TGTGCCAGCAGCCCGAGCCCCGGGACAGGGGCTGAAGCTTTCTTT	CASSPSPGTGAEAFF
many	TRBV6-4	TRBJ2-1	TRBD1	TGTGCCAGCAGTGAGGGGACAGGGGGCAATGAGCAGTTCTTC	CASSEGTGGNEQFF
once	TRBV5-1	TRBJ2-7	TRBD1	TGCGCCAGCAGCTTAGTGACAGGGGAGTCCAGCGAGCAGTACTTC	CASSLVTGESSEQYF
few	TRBV7-2	TRBJ1-2	NA	TGTGCCAGCACCTTTCGGGCCCGCCAGGGTGGCTACACCTTC	CASTFRARQGGYTF
NA	TRBV6-5	TRBJ1-5	NA	TGTGCCAGCAGACGTTCGGGGGTACAGCAGCCCCAGCATTTT	CASRRSGVQQPQHF
once	TRBV29-1	TRBJ2-3	TRBD2	TGCAGCACAAGCGGGGCCAGCACAGATACGCAGTATTTT	CSTSGASTDTQYF
NA	TRBV9	TRBJ1-4	NA	TGTGCCAGCAGCCCCCACAGAAATGAAAAACTGTTTTTT	CASSPHRNEKLFF
NA	TRBV18	TRBJ1-5	NA	TGTGCCAGCTCACCGGCGGGGATTAGGGTTTTTTTT	CASSPAGIRVFF
NA	TRBV19	TRBJ1-5	TRBD1	TGTGCCAGCCGGGACAGGGGGAATCAGCCCCAGCATTTT	CASRDRGNQPQHF
few	TRBV5-1	TRBJ2-5	TRBD2	TGCGCCAGCAGCAGCGGGGGGGCCCAAGAGACCCAGTACTTC	CASSSGGAQETQYF
NA	TRBV5-1	TRBJ1-1	TRBD1	TGCGCCAGCAGTCAGGACAGGGGATACACTGAAGCTTTCTTT	CASSQDRGYTEAFF
NA	TRBV28	TRBJ2-7	NA	TGTGCCAGCAGTTTGTCGCGAGGCTCCTACGAGCAGTACTTC	CASSLSRGSYEQYF
NA	TRBV29-1	TRBJ2-7	TRBD2	TGCAGCGTTGTTCTAGGGGAGGGCTCTAGCGGGCAGTACTTC	CSVVLGEGSSGQYF
NA	TRBV5-4	TRBJ1-3	NA	TGTGCCAGCAGCCAACCCACAGGCGACTCTGGAAACACCATATATTTT	CASSQPTGDSGNTIYF
NA	TRBV6-5	TRBJ1-3	NA	TGTGCCAGCAGACCCGGCTCTGGAAACACCATATATTTT	CASRPGSGNTIYF
NA	TRBV7-2	TRBJ2-3	TRBD2	TGTGCCAGCAGCTTAGAGTTACTAGCGGGGGGCGTAGATACGCAGTATTTT	CASSLELLAGGVDTQYF
NA	TRBV27	TRBJ2-2	NA	TGTGCCAGCAGTTCAGGGGCGGCCGGGGAGCTGTTTTTT	CASSSGAAGELFF
NA	TRBV28	TRBJ1-2	NA	TGTGCCAGCAGTTCGCTATTCGGCTACACCTTC	CASSSLFGYTF
once	TRBV30	TRBJ2-3	TRBD1	TGTGCCTGGAGTGTACAGGGGGCAGGTACGCAGTATTTT	CAWSVQGAGTQYF
NA	TRBV28	TRBJ1-4	NA	TGTGCCAGCAGGCGCACAGGGAGGGGAGCTAATGAAAAACTGTTTTTT	CASRRTGRGANEKLFF
once	TRBV28	TRBJ2-3	TRBD1	TGTGCCAGCAGTTCCAGAGGGGGCGGGGATACGCAGTATTTT	CASSSRGGGDTQYF
NA	TRBV7-2	TRBJ2-5	NA	TGTGCCAGCAGCTTAGAACGGGAGAAGGGGACCCAGTACTTC	CASSLEREKGTQYF
NA	TRBV28	TRBJ1-2	TRBD1	TGTGCCAGCAGTAATAGACAGGGTACTAACTATGGCTACACCTTC	CASSNRQGTNYGYTF
NA	TRBV27	TRBJ2-3	TRBD1	TGTGCCAGCAGTTTTATACAGGGGGCGCGGTCAGATACGCAGTATTTT	CASSFIQGARSDTQYF
NA	TRBV5-6	TRBJ2-6	NA	TGTGCCAGCAGCCGAATACCGGGAGCTGGGGCCAACGTCCTGACTTTC	CASSRIPGAGANVLTF
NA	TRBV5-1	TRBJ2-5	NA	TGCGCCAGCAGCTTGTTCCTAGGGGAAGAGACCCAGTACTTC	CASSLFLGEETQYF
NA	TRBV28	TRBJ1-4	TRBD1	TGTGCCAGCAGTTCCGGGACAGGGGATGGGGAAAAACTGTTTTTT	CASSSGTGDGEKLFF
NA	TRBV3-1/TRBV3-2	TRBJ1-2	TRBD1	TGTGCCAGCAGACTTCAGGGGGACTATGGCTACACCTTC	CASRLQGDYGYTF
once	TRBV5-1	TRBJ1-2	TRBD1	TGCGCCAGCAGCTTACAGGGGCGCTACACCTTC	CASSLQGRYTF
NA	TRBV6-5	TRBJ2-1	TRBD1	TGTGCCAGCGGAAGGACAGGATACAATGAGCAGTTCTTC	CASGRTGYNEQFF
once	TRBV19	TRBJ1-1	NA	TGTGCCAGTAGTATTTGGGGGGGAGGGAGTCAAGCTTTCTTT	CASSIWGGGSQAFF
NA	TRBV28	TRBJ1-2	TRBD1	TGTGCCAGCGCAACACCCACCTCGGGACAGGCCTATGGCTACACCTTC	CASATPTSGQAYGYTF
NA	TRBV7-2	TRBJ1-6	TRBD1	TGTGCCAGCAGAACCACAGGGGTAGTTTCACCCCTCCACTTT	CASRTTGVVSPLHF
NA	TRBV6-2/TRBV6-3	TRBJ1-1	NA	TGTGCCAGCAGTTCAAACAGGGAGAACACTGAAGCTTTCTTT	CASSSNRENTEAFF
NA	TRBV27	TRBJ1-1	TRBD1	TGTGCCAGCAGTCTACAGGGGGCGAACACTGAAGCTTTCTTT	CASSLQGANTEAFF
NA	TRBV6-2/TRBV6-3	TRBJ1-5	TRBD1	TGTGCCAGCAGTTATTACCAGGACAGGGCGGTTCGGAATCAGCCCCAGCATTTT	CASSYYQDRAVRNQPQHF
NA	TRBV19	TRBJ2-3	NA	TGTGCCAGTAGTCCAGGGGCAGATACGCAGTATTTT	CASSPGADTQYF
NA	TRBV27	TRBJ1-1	NA	TGTGCCAGCAGTTTATTTCAGGGGTCAACTGAAGCTTTCTTT	CASSLFQGSTEAFF
NA	TRBV19	TRBJ1-2	TRBD1	TGTGCCAGTAGTATCCGGACAGGGACTTCTAACTATGGCTACACCTTC	CASSIRTGTSNYGYTF
NA	TRBV5-1	TRBJ1-1	TRBD1	TGCGCCAGCAGCGCCGGGACAGCCAACTTTGAAGCTTTCTTT	CASSAGTANFEAFF
NA	TRBV9	TRBJ1-4	NA	TGTGCCAGCAGCGTAGGGGGGGGCCTGACTGAAAAACTGTTTTTT	CASSVGGGLTEKLFF
NA	TRBV7-9	TRBJ1-2	TRBD1	TGTGCCAGCAGCTTAGGACAGGGGAGCTATGGCTACACCTTC	CASSLGQGSYGYTF
once	TRBV28	TRBJ2-2	TRBD2	TGTGCCAGCAGCCAGGGACTAGCGGGGACGAACACCGGGGAGCTGTTTTTT	CASSQGLAGTNTGELFF
NA	TRBV10-2	TRBJ2-7	NA	TGCGCCAGCAGTGATAGCTACGAGCAGTACTTC	CASSDSYEQYF